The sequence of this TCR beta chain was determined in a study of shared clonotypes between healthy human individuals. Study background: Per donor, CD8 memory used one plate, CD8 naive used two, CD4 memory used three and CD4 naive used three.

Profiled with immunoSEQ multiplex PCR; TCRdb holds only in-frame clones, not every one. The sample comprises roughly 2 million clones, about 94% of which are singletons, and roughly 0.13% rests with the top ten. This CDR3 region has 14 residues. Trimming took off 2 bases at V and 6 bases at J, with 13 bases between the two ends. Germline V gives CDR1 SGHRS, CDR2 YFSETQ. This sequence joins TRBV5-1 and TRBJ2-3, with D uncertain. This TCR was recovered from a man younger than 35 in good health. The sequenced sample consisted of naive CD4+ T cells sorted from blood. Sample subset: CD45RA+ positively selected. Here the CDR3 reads CASSFDSSWDTQYF. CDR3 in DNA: TGCGCCAGCAGCTTTGATTCTTCGTGGGATACGCAGTATTTT.